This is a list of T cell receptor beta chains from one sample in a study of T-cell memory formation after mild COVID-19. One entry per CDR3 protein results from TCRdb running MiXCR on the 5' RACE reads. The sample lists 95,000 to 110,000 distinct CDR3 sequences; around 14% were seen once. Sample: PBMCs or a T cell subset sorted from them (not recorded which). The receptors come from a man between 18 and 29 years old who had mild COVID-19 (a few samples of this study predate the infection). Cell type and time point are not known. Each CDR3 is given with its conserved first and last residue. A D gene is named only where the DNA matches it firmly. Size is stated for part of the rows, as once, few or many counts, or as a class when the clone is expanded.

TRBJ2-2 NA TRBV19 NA TGTGCCAGTAGTACCCAATCTGGGTGGTACACCGGGGAGCTGTTTTTT CASSTQSGWYTGELFF
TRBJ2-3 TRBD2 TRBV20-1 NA TGCAGTGCTCTCCGGGGGGTCGAGCGGGGCACAGATACGCAGTATTTT CSALRGVERGTDTQYF
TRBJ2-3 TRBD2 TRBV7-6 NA TGTGCCAGCAGCCCAGGTAGCGGGGGGGCTCCAGATACGCAGTATTTT CASSPGSGGAPDTQYF
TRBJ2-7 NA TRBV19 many TGTGCCAGTAGTCCTGCCAGCAACTACGAGCAGTACTTC CASSPASNYEQYF
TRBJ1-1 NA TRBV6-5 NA TGTGCCAGCCACGGAACCACTGAAGCTTTCTTT CASHGTTEAFF
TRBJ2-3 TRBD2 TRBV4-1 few TGCGCCAGCAGCCACCCGGGACTAGCGGGCCAGTGGACGCAGTATTTT CASSHPGLAGQWTQYF
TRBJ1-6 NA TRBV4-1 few TGCGCCAGCAGCACAAAGGGGTCCTCCTATAATTCACCCCTCCACTTT CASSTKGSSYNSPLHF
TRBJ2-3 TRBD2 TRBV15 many TGTGCCACCAGCAGAGCGGAGCGGGGGCGGGCAGATACGCAGTATTTT CATSRAERGRADTQYF
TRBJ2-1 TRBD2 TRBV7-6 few TGTGCCAGCAGTTCCAGACTAGCGGGGGGGCCGGATGAGCAGTTCTTC CASSSRLAGGPDEQFF
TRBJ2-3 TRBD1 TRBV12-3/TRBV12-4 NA TGTGCCAGCAGTTTACGACAGGGGCTAACCGAAAACACAGATACGCAGTATTTT CASSLRQGLTENTDTQYF
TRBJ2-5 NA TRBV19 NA TGTGCCAGTAGTATAGATCATTGGGAGACCCAGTACTTC CASSIDHWETQYF
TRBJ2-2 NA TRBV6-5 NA TGTGCCAGCAGTTACAGCCCAAAGGGGCCCGGGGAGCTGTTTTTT CASSYSPKGPGELFF
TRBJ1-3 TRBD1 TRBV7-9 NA TGTGCCAGCAGCCCGTCTCAGCGGGACAGGTTATCTGGAAACACCATATATTTT CASSPSQRDRLSGNTIYF
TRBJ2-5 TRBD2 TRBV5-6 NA TGTGCCAGCAGCTTGGGGCTAGCGGAACCGGGGGGGACCCAGTACTTC CASSLGLAEPGGTQYF
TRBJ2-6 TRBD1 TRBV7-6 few TGTGCCAGCGGACAGGGTTCTGGGGCCAACGTCCTGACTTTC CASGQGSGANVLTF
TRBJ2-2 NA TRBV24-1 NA TGTGCCACCAGTGATTGGGGCAGGCTTGCCGGGGAGCTGTTTTTT CATSDWGRLAGELFF
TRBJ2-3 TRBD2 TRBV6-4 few TGTGCCAGCAGTGTGCGGGGGGATCCCACAGATACGCAGTATTTT CASSVRGDPTDTQYF
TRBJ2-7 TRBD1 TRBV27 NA TGTGCCAGCAGAGGGACAGGGTGGTACGAGCAGTACTTC CASRGTGWYEQYF
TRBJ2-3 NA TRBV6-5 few TGTGCCAGCAGTTACCTGGGGCAGCCAGATACGCAGTATTTT CASSYLGQPDTQYF
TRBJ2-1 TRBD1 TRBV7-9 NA TGTGCCAGCACCTCCACCGATTGGACAGGGGCAGCCTGTGAGCAGTTCTTC CASTSTDWTGAACEQFF
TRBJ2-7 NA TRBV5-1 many TGCGCCAGCAGCTTGGAAGGTTACGAGCAGTACTTC CASSLEGYEQYF
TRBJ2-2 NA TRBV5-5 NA TGTGCCAGCAGCTCGGGACCTTCAAACACCGGGGAGCTGTTTTTT CASSSGPSNTGELFF
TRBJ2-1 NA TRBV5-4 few TGTGCCAGCAGCTTGTGGGAGGATTGGGAGCAGTTCTTC CASSLWEDWEQFF
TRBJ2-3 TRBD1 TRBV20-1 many TGCAGTGCTTGGACAGGGACCACAGATACGCAGTATTTT CSAWTGTTDTQYF
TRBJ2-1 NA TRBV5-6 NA TGTGCCAGCAGCTGGTGGGGGATCTACAATGAGCAGTTCTTC CASSWWGIYNEQFF
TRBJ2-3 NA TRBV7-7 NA TGTGCCAGCAGCTTAGCGTCGGGGGGCACAGATACGCAGTATTTT CASSLASGGTDTQYF
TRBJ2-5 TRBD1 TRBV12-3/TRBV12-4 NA TGTGCCAGCAGTTTAGGACAGGGGATGGGAGAGACCCAGTACTTC CASSLGQGMGETQYF
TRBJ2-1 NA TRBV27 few TGTGCCAGCAGTCAGGGGGGGCATGAGCAGTTCTTC CASSQGGHEQFF
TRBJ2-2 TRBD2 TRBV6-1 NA TGTGCCAGCAGTGAATGGAAGGGAGGGAACGGGGAGCTGTTTTTT CASSEWKGGNGELFF
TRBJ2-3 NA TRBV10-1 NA TGCGCCAGCAGTGTTACGGGGGGCACTACTAGCACAGATACGCAGTATTTT CASSVTGGTTSTDTQYF
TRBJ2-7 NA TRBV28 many TGTGCCAGCAGCTTACTCCCGGGTTACGAGCAGTACTTC CASSLLPGYEQYF
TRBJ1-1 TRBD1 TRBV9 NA TGTGCCAGCAGCGGGGGACAGGGACCATACACTGAAGCTTTCTTT CASSGGQGPYTEAFF
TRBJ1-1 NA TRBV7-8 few TGTGCCAGCAGCGTAAGGGGAAACAGGGTTGGCACTGAAGCTTTCTTT CASSVRGNRVGTEAFF
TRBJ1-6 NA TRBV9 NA TGTGCCAGCAGCCCCGGAGGCGGCGGCCATAATTCACCCCTCCACTTT CASSPGGGGHNSPLHF
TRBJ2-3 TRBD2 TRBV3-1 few TGTGCCAGCAGCCAAGACGGCGGGGGAGCTAGCACAGATACGCAGTATTTT CASSQDGGGASTDTQYF
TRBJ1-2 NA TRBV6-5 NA TGTGCCAGCAGTTACGCCAGGGATTATGGCTACACCTTC CASSYARDYGYTF
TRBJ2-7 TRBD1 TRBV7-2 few TGTGCCAGCAGTGGGACAGTTAATTACGAGCAGTACTTC CASSGTVNYEQYF
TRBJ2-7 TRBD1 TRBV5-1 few TGCGCCAGCAGCTTGGCCCCAGGGGGAAAGGAGCAGTACTTC CASSLAPGGKEQYF
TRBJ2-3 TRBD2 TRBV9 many TGTGCCAGCAGCGTAGAAGCTAGCGGGGAGGATACGCAGTATTTT CASSVEASGEDTQYF
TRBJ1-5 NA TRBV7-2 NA TGTGCCAGCAGCTCCCGTGGTCCAGATCAATACAATCAGCCCCAGCATTTT CASSSRGPDQYNQPQHF